This T cell receptor beta chain was recorded in a study of T cell responses to AZD1222 COVID-19 vaccine. CDR1 and CDR2 from the germline V gene are MNHEY and SVGAGI. The CDR3 covers 11 residues. V was trimmed by 8 bases and J by 1 base, leaving 5 bases between them. Clones were read by immunoSEQ multiplex PCR, and TCRdb kept only the in-frame ones, dropping some. The sample lists 75,000 to 90,000 clones, about 72% occurring once. Here the sequenced sample was peripheral blood, taken on day 0 of AZD1222 vaccination. This TCR was recovered from an adult in good health. The V call is TRBV6-5, the J call TRBJ1-2; D ambiguous. CDR3 sequence reads: CASGLNYGYTF. CDR3 bases: TGTGCCAGCGGCCTTAACTATGGCTACACCTTC.